One sample yielded the 7 T cell receptor beta chains listed below, sequenced in a study of cytomegalovirus exposure and HLA in healthy donors. The study ran its PCR with 60 Vbeta and 13 Jbeta primers. Sequencing used immunoSEQ multiplex PCR; TCRdb keeps in-frame clones, though not all of them. The sample has some 270,000 clones, 80% seen once. The source material was PBMCs. Every receptor here comes from a girl aged 2 to 9 in good health and CMV-seronegative.

A note on this clone: Different DNA sequences within this sample yield the same CDR3. The chain carries TRBV6-5 and TRBJ1-2; D is perhaps TRBD1 (5 bases). Per germline, CDR1 MNHEY and CDR2 SVGAGI. V was cut by 9 bases and J by 2 bases, with 13 bases left in between. CDR3 length equals 13 residues. The CDR3, as DNA: TGTGCCAGTTCGCTGACAGCGAACTATGGCTACACCTTC. Encoded protein: CASSLTANYGYTF.

The chain is built from TRBV28 and TRBJ2-5; 10 bases map to TRBD1. CDR1 is MDHEN and CDR2 is SYDVKM in the germline V gene. V dropped 6 bases and J dropped 4; count of bases not matched to a gene: 17. The CDR3 runs to 18 residues. This chain's CDR3 is CASSNPRLSRDRGETQYF. CDR3 DNA: TGTGCCAGCAGCAACCCCCGACTCTCCCGGGACAGGGGAGAGACCCAGTACTTC.

The gene calls are TRBV7-7 and TRBJ2-7, with 12 bases lining up with TRBD2. V dropped 5 bases and J dropped 7; count of bases not matched to a gene: 9. This CDR3 spans 15 amino acids. CDR1 is SSHAT and CDR2 is FNYEAQ in the germline V gene (reference sequence). In DNA form, the CDR3 reads TGTGCCAGCAGCCCGGGACTTCTAGCGGGAGGGGAGCAGTACTTC. Translated, it gives CASSPGLLAGGEQYF.

The V call is TRBV28, the J call TRBJ1-5; TRBD1 matches at 11 bases. Germline V gene lookup returns CDR1 MDHEN and CDR2 SYDVKM. The CDR3 covers 15 residues. The V segment lost 11 bases and the J segment 5 bases; nucleotides outside the gene matches: 11. This CDR3 is CAARTGGYLYQPQHF. The CDR3 DNA is TGTGCCGCACGGACAGGGGGCTACCTATATCAGCCCCAGCATTTT.

V gene TRBV6-1 combines with J gene TRBJ1-5; D possibly corresponds to TRBD1 (5 bases). In germline, CDR1 is MNHNS, CDR2 SASEGT. The ends were cut back, 0 bases at V and 4 bases at J, with 16 bases in the middle. The CDR3 has 17 residues. The CDR3 sequence is CASSEAPGPKVNQPQHF. CDR3 DNA sequence: TGTGCCAGCAGTGAAGCACCAGGGCCTAAAGTAAATCAGCCCCAGCATTTT.

The chain has TRBV5-4 and TRBJ2-7; a possible D gene is TRBD2 (5 bases). The CDR3 contains 15 residues. V dropped 4 bases and J dropped 3 bases, with 17 bases sitting between them. CDR1 and CDR2 from the germline V gene are SGHNT and YYREEE (reference sequence). CDR3 in amino acids: CASSPSGIFGYEQYF. The CDR3 DNA is TGTGCCAGCAGCCCCTCGGGAATTTTCGGCTACGAGCAGTACTTC.

V and J are TRBV6-1 and TRBJ2-7, with TRBD1 matching 8 bases. This CDR3 spans 16 amino acids. With 2 bases clipped from V and 2 bases from J, the junction kept 8 bases outside the gene matches. Germline-derived CDR1 and CDR2 are MNHNS and SASEGT. The CDR3 coding sequence is TGTGCCAGCAGTGAACCCCGGGACAGGAGCACCTACGAGCAGTACTTC. This translates into CASSEPRDRSTYEQYF.